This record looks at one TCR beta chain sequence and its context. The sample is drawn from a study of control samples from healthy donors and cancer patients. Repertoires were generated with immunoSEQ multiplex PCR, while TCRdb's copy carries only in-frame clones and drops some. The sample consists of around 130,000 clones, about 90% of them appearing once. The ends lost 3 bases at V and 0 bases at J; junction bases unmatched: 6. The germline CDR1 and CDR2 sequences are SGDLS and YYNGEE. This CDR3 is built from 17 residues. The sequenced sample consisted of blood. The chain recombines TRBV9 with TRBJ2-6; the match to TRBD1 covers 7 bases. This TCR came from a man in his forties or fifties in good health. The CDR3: CASSATTGISGANVLTF. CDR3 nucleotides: TGTGCCAGCAGCGCAACGACAGGGATCTCTGGGGCCAACGTCCTGACTTTC.